This T cell receptor (beta chain) was captured by sequencing in a study of blood T cells in healthy people across ages. Study conclusions and caveats: In older individuals, TCR beta diversity per million T cells was lower, falling roughly linearly with age.

A J-beta primer mix and a sample-barcoded 5' primer were used in a second PCR of roughly 7 to 12 cycles. Each CDR3 protein is one row after TCRdb ran MiXCR on the 5' RACE reads. The sample records 750,000 to 1,000,000 distinct CDR3 sequences, around 29% being singletons. In regard to this clonotype: The antigen is not known.

CDR3 length: 16 residues. V was cut by 1 base and J by 5 bases, with 17 bases left in between. Per germline, CDR1 SGHTA and CDR2 FQGNSA. The same sample was also used in a study of T cells of mothers and their children. According to that study: Each child gave approximately 2.8 million TCR beta CDR3 reads (each mother, over 8.5 million).

The chain links TRBV7-2 to TRBJ1-1; D gene ambiguous. What was sequenced was blood. This receptor was identified in a woman aged 40 to 50 in good health. CDR3: CASSLVLLGVGTEAFF. The CDR3 DNA is TGTGCCAGCAGCTTAGTCTTATTGGGTGTAGGGACTGAAGCTTTCTTT.